This TCR beta chain was identified in a study of blood T cell repertoires in COVID-19 (dated by TCRdb to 2020 to 2022). At the level of the whole study: Collaborator samples came from the United States, Italy and Spain and covered acute and convalescent phases of COVID-19. The sample metadata nearly always contained a de-identified subject ID, COVID-19 status, age in years and sex. Where available, HLA class I and class II types were obtained from metadata supplied by the sample provider rather than from assay-based typing. The repertoires were made available in a free public database intended to serve as a resource for research on the immune response to SARS-CoV-2. The material from the prospective study consisted of cDNA or gDNA derived from T cells, B-cell-depleted T cells, or PBMCs. Samples came from the ongoing ImmuneRACE study (first 160 participants) plus 1,254 subjects from 6 global collaborators. Subjects who had been exposed to COVID-19, were actively infected with it, or had recovered from it provided the deeply sampled blood TCRbeta repertoires that made up the dataset.

With respect to this clone: The antigen it recognizes is unknown. No base quality values were provided; no much bigger clone lies one nucleotide off.

Each collaborating institution followed its own protocols to collect whole blood in K2EDTA tubes. For TCRbeta analysis, collaborator samples were shipped as frozen whole blood, as isolated PBMCs, or as DNA extracted from either sample type. Summary of the overall study and its limitations: The amount of clinical and demographic metadata varied by source and participant and was provided uncurated.

TCRbeta CDR3 regions were amplified from genomic DNA using the immunoSEQ Assay, a bias-controlled multiplex PCR. In the authors' own workflow: Within the assay, amplification of reference gene primers was used to estimate how many nucleated cells each sample contained. To quantify the absolute abundance of each unique TCRbeta CDR3 rearrangement, sequence reads were collapsed and filtered. Productive Simpson clonality was computed per sample as the square root of Simpson's diversity index over productive rearrangements. TCRdb retrieved this table from immuneACCESS and kept in-frame rearrangements only. Not all clones are present; in checked studies, unresolved V genes account for under half, and no reason is known for the remainder. D and trimming were read from the DNA, whereas the V and J calls and clone size are those reported in that table. This sample gives about 15,000 clones in total; roughly four fifths of them show up just once. The top ten clonotypes cover about 9.8% of the sample.

Input material: peripheral blood. This sequence originates from a human donor in a cohort sampled during active COVID-19.

The nucleotide sequence is TGTGCCAGCAGCTCCCCTCTGGAGATCACAGATACGCAGTATTTT. This is translated as CASSSPLEITDTQYF. This chain joins TRBV5-8 to TRBJ2-3; no confident D gene assignment can be made. V is clipped by 3 bases and J by 2 bases, and the sequence between their germline boundaries is 13 bases long. The CDR3, from cysteine to phenylalanine, totals 15 residues. Only the CDR3 DNA is retained, 45 bases long and in frame from the first base. The germline V gene specifies SGHTS as CDR1 and YDEGEE as CDR2.